The rows below give T cell receptor beta chains drawn from one sample of a study of blood T cell repertoires in COVID-19. The data were produced by immunoSEQ multiplex PCR, yet TCRdb's version contains in-frame clones alone and is incomplete. This table holds 280,000 or so clones, 70% to 90% found once. Sequenced sample: PBMCs or T cells enriched from blood (not recorded which). The receptors shown here come from a man aged 25-40 years who had recovered from COVID-19. Each CDR3 is given without its conserved first and last residue. The order of the fields is J gene, V gene, D gene, CDR3 length, CDR3 protein. The D gene is left open where the match is weak.

j_gene: TRBJ2-5
v_gene: TRBV9
d_gene: TRBD2
len: 13
CDR3aa: ASSVFGLGEETQY

j_gene: TRBJ1-1
v_gene: TRBV7-2
d_gene: NA
len: 9
CDR3aa: ASSLSRRAF

j_gene: TRBJ2-5
v_gene: TRBV6-2/TRBV6-3
d_gene: NA
len: 14
CDR3aa: ASSDKQGLVQETQY

j_gene: TRBJ2-5
v_gene: TRBV27
d_gene: TRBD1
len: 12
CDR3aa: ASSLIRGLETQY

j_gene: TRBJ1-1
v_gene: TRBV6-2/TRBV6-3
d_gene: NA
len: 12
CDR3aa: ASSYQGWMTEAF

j_gene: TRBJ1-1
v_gene: TRBV4-1
d_gene: TRBD1
len: 13
CDR3aa: ASSHGRQGSTEAF

j_gene: TRBJ1-5
v_gene: TRBV19
d_gene: TRBD1
len: 13
CDR3aa: ASSVGTGIVKPQH

j_gene: TRBJ1-5
v_gene: TRBV18
d_gene: NA
len: 14
CDR3aa: ASSLRTGRDNQPQH

j_gene: TRBJ1-2
v_gene: TRBV7-9
d_gene: NA
len: 12
CDR3aa: ASSLSTSNYGYT

j_gene: TRBJ1-2
v_gene: TRBV7-9
d_gene: TRBD1
len: 13
CDR3aa: ASSFDLTGNYGYT

j_gene: TRBJ2-3
v_gene: TRBV6-4
d_gene: TRBD2
len: 12
CDR3aa: ASSERGGTDTQY

j_gene: TRBJ1-5
v_gene: TRBV4-2
d_gene: TRBD1
len: 15
CDR3aa: ASSLGGAGGGDQPQH

j_gene: TRBJ1-4
v_gene: TRBV4-1
d_gene: TRBD1
len: 17
CDR3aa: ASSQDPRDRGYTNEKLF

j_gene: TRBJ1-2
v_gene: TRBV20-1
d_gene: NA
len: 8
CDR3aa: SASSLLHT

j_gene: TRBJ2-2
v_gene: TRBV4-1
d_gene: TRBD1
len: 14
CDR3aa: ASSRLGQGSTGELF

j_gene: TRBJ2-1
v_gene: TRBV7-2
d_gene: NA
len: 13
CDR3aa: ASSGQGQGRVGQF

j_gene: TRBJ1-5
v_gene: TRBV6-1
d_gene: TRBD1
len: 15
CDR3aa: ASSEGVDRGRDQPQH

j_gene: TRBJ2-7
v_gene: TRBV30
d_gene: NA
len: 10
CDR3aa: AWSSVSYEQY

j_gene: TRBJ2-5
v_gene: TRBV19
d_gene: TRBD2
len: 14
CDR3aa: ASSIQTSGGGETQY

j_gene: TRBJ2-1
v_gene: TRBV9
d_gene: NA
len: 11
CDR3aa: ASRATSMDEQF

j_gene: TRBJ2-2
v_gene: TRBV5-1
d_gene: TRBD2
len: 14
CDR3aa: ASSFGLAGNTGELF

j_gene: TRBJ2-1
v_gene: TRBV6-5
d_gene: NA
len: 11
CDR3aa: ASSQGRVTEQF

j_gene: TRBJ2-5
v_gene: TRBV6-1
d_gene: TRBD2
len: 13
CDR3aa: ASSELAGGQETQY

j_gene: TRBJ2-2
v_gene: TRBV9
d_gene: NA
len: 11
CDR3aa: ASTRQNTGELF

j_gene: TRBJ2-2
v_gene: TRBV18
d_gene: NA
len: 13
CDR3aa: ASSAGQGTTGELF

j_gene: TRBJ1-5
v_gene: TRBV7-9
d_gene: TRBD1
len: 12
CDR3aa: ASSSGQVNQPQH

j_gene: TRBJ2-2
v_gene: TRBV11-2
d_gene: NA
len: 11
CDR3aa: ASSLAHTGELF

j_gene: TRBJ2-4
v_gene: TRBV5-1
d_gene: TRBD2
len: 18
CDR3aa: ASSLLAGDDRLRAKNIQY

j_gene: TRBJ2-7
v_gene: TRBV5-1
d_gene: TRBD1
len: 12
CDR3aa: ASSQQGAHYEQY

j_gene: TRBJ2-3
v_gene: TRBV6-5
d_gene: NA
len: 13
CDR3aa: ASSTRTYNTDTQY

j_gene: TRBJ1-2
v_gene: TRBV4-3
d_gene: NA
len: 11
CDR3aa: ASSQERGDGYT

j_gene: TRBJ1-5
v_gene: TRBV7-9
d_gene: NA
len: 14
CDR3aa: ASSFGRGRTDQPQH

j_gene: TRBJ1-3
v_gene: TRBV4-2
d_gene: NA
len: 11
CDR3aa: ASSQQGGNTIY

j_gene: TRBJ2-1
v_gene: TRBV27
d_gene: NA
len: 14
CDR3aa: ASTQNRAVSYNEQF

j_gene: TRBJ1-2
v_gene: TRBV19
d_gene: NA
len: 11
CDR3aa: ASSPEGRGGIA

j_gene: TRBJ2-5
v_gene: TRBV19
d_gene: NA
len: 11
CDR3aa: ASRRQNQETQY

j_gene: TRBJ1-5
v_gene: TRBV18
d_gene: TRBD1
len: 13
CDR3aa: ASSPTGGFDQPQH

j_gene: TRBJ2-1
v_gene: TRBV7-9
d_gene: NA
len: 13
CDR3aa: ASSSAGGFHNEQF

j_gene: TRBJ2-5
v_gene: TRBV5-1
d_gene: NA
len: 13
CDR3aa: ASRLQVTNQETQY

j_gene: TRBJ1-2
v_gene: TRBV3-1/TRBV3-2
d_gene: TRBD1
len: 14
CDR3aa: ASSPGTGVILYGYT

j_gene: TRBJ2-1
v_gene: TRBV5-4
d_gene: NA
len: 11
CDR3aa: ASSFGGADEQF

j_gene: TRBJ2-2
v_gene: TRBV11-2
d_gene: NA
len: 10
CDR3aa: ASSLLTGELF

j_gene: TRBJ1-2
v_gene: TRBV30
d_gene: TRBD1
len: 9
CDR3aa: AWTGGGGYT

j_gene: TRBJ1-2
v_gene: TRBV30
d_gene: TRBD1
len: 13
CDR3aa: AWRRDRAMSGGYT

j_gene: TRBJ2-7
v_gene: TRBV12-3/TRBV12-4
d_gene: NA
len: 11
CDR3aa: ASSLRVGYEQY

j_gene: TRBJ1-2
v_gene: TRBV5-1
d_gene: NA
len: 14
CDR3aa: ASSLEIGGQYYGYT